The clone carrying this TCR beta chain was recorded many times. Antigen specificity is unknown. These data come from a study of early T cells in non-severe SARS-CoV-2 infection. Background on the study: Whole-blood bulk RNA, unsorted, was sequenced, and chains were unpaired.

General study findings and limits: Anti-spike CD8 responses were favored in VDJdb matching, and private and CD4 specificities were missed.

Unique molecular identifiers (one per individual cDNA molecule) were attached. From the 5' RACE reads, TCRdb called clonotypes with MiXCR, one entry per CDR3 protein. The sample yields tens of thousands of distinct CDR3 sequences, around 6% seen once. The material sequenced was whole blood. The receptor's source is an adult who was a healthcare worker with PCR-confirmed SARS-CoV-2 infection or an uninfected control (not recorded which).

This chain's CDR3 is CSARDSLAGDYEQYF. CDR3 coding DNA: TGCAGTGCTAGAGATAGTCTAGCGGGGGACTACGAGCAGTACTTC. The rearrangement uses TRBV20-1 and TRBJ2-7; 10 bases map to TRBD2. Germline trimming cut 0 bases from V and 3 bases from J; bases unmatched to any gene: 5. This CDR3 contains 15 residues. CDR1 and CDR2 (germline): DFQATT, SNEGSKA (reference sequence).